The rows below give T cell receptor beta chains drawn from one sample of a study of vaccination and CD4 T cells after COVID-19. No antigens are known for them. MiXCR was run by TCRdb on the PCR reads, yielding one entry per CDR3 protein. The table has 5,000 to 7,500 distinct CDR3 sequences, less than 40% seen once. The sample here was CD4+ T cells from blood, cultured in vitro, taken after SARS-CoV-2 vaccination. The receptors derive from a human donor who had recovered from COVID-19. Each CDR3 is given with its conserved first and last residue. The D gene is left open where the match is weak. Not every row has a clone size; where given, it reads once, few, many or a size class.

d_call | clone_size | j_call | v_call | cdr3_nt | cdr3_aa
. | few | TRBJ1-2 | TRBV6-1 | TGTGCCAGCAGTGAAAAGGAGAACTATGGCTACACCTTC | CASSEKENYGYTF
. | . | TRBJ2-2 | TRBV7-3 | TGTGCCAGCAGCTTAACTGGATCGAACACCGGGGAGCTGTTTTTT | CASSLTGSNTGELFF
. | . | TRBJ2-1 | TRBV6-2/TRBV6-3 | TGTGCCAGCAGGGAACGGCTCTCCTACAATGAGCAGTTCTTC | CASRERLSYNEQFF
TRBD2 | . | TRBJ2-5 | TRBV20-1 | TGCAGTGCTGAAATTAGCGGGAGTGGAGAGACCCAGTACTTC | CSAEISGSGETQYF
TRBD2 | . | TRBJ2-1 | TRBV20-1 | TGCAGTGCTAGGGGACTAGCGGTTGGGGGCTCCTACAATGAGCAGTTCTTC | CSARGLAVGGSYNEQFF
TRBD1 | few | TRBJ1-1 | TRBV6-1 | TGTGCCAGCAGACCAGGACAGGGGCGCACTGAAGCTTTCTTT | CASRPGQGRTEAFF
TRBD1 | . | TRBJ1-1 | TRBV7-2 | TGTGCCAGCAGCTTAGTGGGTAGGACAGGGGCCTTGAACACTGAAGCTTTCTTT | CASSLVGRTGALNTEAFF
. | . | TRBJ2-7 | TRBV5-4 | TGTGCCAGCAGCTTTGGAGGGGGGAACTCCTACGAGCAGTACTTC | CASSFGGGNSYEQYF
. | few | TRBJ1-6 | TRBV7-3 | TGTGCCAGCAGCTCAGGACAGCCTTTTTCACCCCTCCACTTT | CASSSGQPFSPLHF
. | . | TRBJ1-3 | TRBV6-1 | TGTGCCAGCAGTAAAGGCGGAACTGGAAACACCATATATTTT | CASSKGGTGNTIYF
TRBD1 | medium-sized | TRBJ2-5 | TRBV7-2 | TGTGCCAGCAGCACACCGACAGGGGGAGAGTACCAAGAGACCCAGTACTTC | CASSTPTGGEYQETQYF
. | . | TRBJ2-7 | TRBV7-9 | TGTGCCAGCAGCAAGGACAGAAGCTCCTACGAGCAGTACTTC | CASSKDRSSYEQYF